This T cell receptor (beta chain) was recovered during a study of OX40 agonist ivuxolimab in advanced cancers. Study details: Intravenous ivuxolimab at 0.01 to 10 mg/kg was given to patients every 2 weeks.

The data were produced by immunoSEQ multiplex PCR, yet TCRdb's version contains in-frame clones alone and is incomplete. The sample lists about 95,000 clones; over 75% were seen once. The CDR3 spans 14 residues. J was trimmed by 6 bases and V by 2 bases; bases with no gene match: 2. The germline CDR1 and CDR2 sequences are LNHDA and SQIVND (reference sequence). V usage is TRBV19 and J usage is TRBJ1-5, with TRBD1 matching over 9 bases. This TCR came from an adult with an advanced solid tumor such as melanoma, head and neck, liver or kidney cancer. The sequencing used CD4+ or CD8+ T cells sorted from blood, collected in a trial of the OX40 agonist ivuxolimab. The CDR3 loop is CASSIMTGGQPQHF. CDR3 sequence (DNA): TGTGCCAGTAGTATAATGACAGGGGGTCAGCCCCAGCATTTT. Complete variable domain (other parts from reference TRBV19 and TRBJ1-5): DGGITQSPKYLFRKEGQNVTLSCEQNLNHDAMYWYRQDPGQGLRLIYYSQIVNDFQKGDIAEGYSVSREKKESFPLTVTSAQKNPTAFYLCASSIMTGGQPQHFGDGTRLSIL.